This T cell receptor beta chain is from a study of blood T cell repertoires in COVID-19. Study overall: Donors in the United States, Italy and Spain gave samples during acute or convalescent COVID-19. In each case, the material was cDNA or gDNA derived from T cells, B-cell-depleted T cells, or PBMCs.

Some clones are missing from TCRdb's copy, which holds only in-frame ones; the method was immunoSEQ multiplex PCR. The sample holds some 300,000 clones; around 90% are singletons and the top ten take roughly 2%. The CDR3 spans 14 residues. Germline V gene lookup returns CDR1 MNHEY and CDR2 SMNVEV (reference sequence). The V and J ends lost 5 bases and 3 bases, in that order; junction bases with no gene match: 7. The sequencing sample was made of peripheral blood. The genes are TRBV27 and TRBJ2-7; TRBD1 matches at 7 bases. The clonotype comes from a man between 18 and 29 years old with active or convalescent COVID-19. CDR3 region: CASSLTGPFYEQYF. The CDR3 nucleotides are TGTGCCAGCAGTCTGACAGGGCCTTTCTACGAGCAGTACTTC.